This TCR beta chain is drawn from a study of blood T cell repertoires in COVID-19. The germline V gene encodes CDR1 PRHDT and CDR2 FYEKMQ (reference sequence). The CDR3 is made up of 15 amino acids. Trimming cost V 1 base and J 5 bases; bases outside gene matches: 7. The method was immunoSEQ multiplex PCR; TCRdb's version includes in-frame clones alone and lacks a portion of them. The sample lists roughly 120,000 clones, 70% to 90% occurring once. V gene TRBV13 combines with J gene TRBJ2-7; 8 nucleotides agree with TRBD2. The receptor comes from a man between 35 and 55 years old with acute or convalescent COVID-19. The specimen was peripheral blood. The chain's CDR3 is CASSLVPGGAHEQYF. DNA of the CDR3: TGTGCCAGCAGCTTAGTTCCCGGGGGGGCCCACGAGCAGTACTTC.